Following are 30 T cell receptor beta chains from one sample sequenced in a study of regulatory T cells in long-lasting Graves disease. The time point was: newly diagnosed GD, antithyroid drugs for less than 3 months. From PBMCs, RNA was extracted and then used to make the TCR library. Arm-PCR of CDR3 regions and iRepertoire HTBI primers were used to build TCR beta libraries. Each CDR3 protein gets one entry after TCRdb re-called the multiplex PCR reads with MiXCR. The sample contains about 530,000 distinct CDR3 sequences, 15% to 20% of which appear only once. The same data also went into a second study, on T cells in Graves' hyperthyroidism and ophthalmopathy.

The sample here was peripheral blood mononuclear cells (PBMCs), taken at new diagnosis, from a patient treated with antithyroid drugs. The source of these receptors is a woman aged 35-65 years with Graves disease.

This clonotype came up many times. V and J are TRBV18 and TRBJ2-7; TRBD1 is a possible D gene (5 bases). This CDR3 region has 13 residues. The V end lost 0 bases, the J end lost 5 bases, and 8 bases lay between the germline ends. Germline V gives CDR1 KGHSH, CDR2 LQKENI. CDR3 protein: CASSPPGAHEQYF. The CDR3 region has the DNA TGTGCCAGCTCACCACCAGGGGCCCACGAGCAGTACTTC.

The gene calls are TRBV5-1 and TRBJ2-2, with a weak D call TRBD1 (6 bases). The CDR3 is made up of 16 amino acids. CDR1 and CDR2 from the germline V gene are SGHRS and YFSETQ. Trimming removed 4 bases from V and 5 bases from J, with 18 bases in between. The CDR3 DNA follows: TGCGCCAGCAGCCTCGGACAGTCCAGCCTTACCGGGGAGCTGTTTTTT. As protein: CASSLGQSSLTGELFF.

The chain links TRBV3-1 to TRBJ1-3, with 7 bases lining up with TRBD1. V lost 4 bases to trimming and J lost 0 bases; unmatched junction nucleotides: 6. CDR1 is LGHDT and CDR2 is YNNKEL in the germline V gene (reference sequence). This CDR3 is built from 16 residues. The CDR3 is CASSREDRISGNTIYF. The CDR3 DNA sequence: TGTGCCAGCAGCCGGGAGGACAGGATCTCTGGAAACACCATATATTTT. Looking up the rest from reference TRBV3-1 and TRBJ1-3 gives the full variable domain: DTAVSQTPKYLVTQMGNDKSIKCEQNLGHDTMYWYKQDSKKFLKIMFSYNNKELIINETVPNRFSPKSPDKAHLNLHINSLELGDSAVYFCASSREDRISGNTIYFGEGSWLTVV.

The CDR3, as DNA: TGTGCCAGCAGCCGGGACCGATTAACGGAGACCCAGTACTTC. Translation gives CASSRDRLTETQYF. The V gene is TRBV7-8, the J gene TRBJ2-5; D is perhaps TRBD1 or TRBD2 (5 bases each). V lost 5 bases and J 5 bases, leaving 15 bases between the germline ends. Germline V lookup: CDR1 SGHVS, CDR2 FQNEAQ. This CDR3 contains 14 residues.

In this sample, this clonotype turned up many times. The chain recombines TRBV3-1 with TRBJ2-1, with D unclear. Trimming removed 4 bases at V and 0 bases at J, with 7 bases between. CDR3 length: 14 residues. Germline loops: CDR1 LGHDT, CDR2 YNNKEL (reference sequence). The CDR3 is CASSPKFSYNEQFF. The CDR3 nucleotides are TGTGCCAGCAGCCCGAAGTTCTCCTACAATGAGCAGTTCTTC.

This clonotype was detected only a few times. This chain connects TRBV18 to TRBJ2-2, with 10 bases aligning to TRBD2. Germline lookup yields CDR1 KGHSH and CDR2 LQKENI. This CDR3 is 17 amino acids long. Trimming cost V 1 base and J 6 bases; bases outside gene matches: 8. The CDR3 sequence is CASSPQKGGLAAGELFF. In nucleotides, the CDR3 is TGTGCCAGCTCACCACAAAAGGGCGGACTAGCGGCCGGGGAGCTGTTTTTT.

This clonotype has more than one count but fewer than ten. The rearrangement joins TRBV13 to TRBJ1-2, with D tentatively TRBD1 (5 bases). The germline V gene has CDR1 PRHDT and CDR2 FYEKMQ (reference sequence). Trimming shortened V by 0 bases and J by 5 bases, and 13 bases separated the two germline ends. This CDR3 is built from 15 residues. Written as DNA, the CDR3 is TGTGCCAGCAGCTTAGGACAGGCCTCTCCGTATGGCTACACCTTC. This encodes CASSLGQASPYGYTF.

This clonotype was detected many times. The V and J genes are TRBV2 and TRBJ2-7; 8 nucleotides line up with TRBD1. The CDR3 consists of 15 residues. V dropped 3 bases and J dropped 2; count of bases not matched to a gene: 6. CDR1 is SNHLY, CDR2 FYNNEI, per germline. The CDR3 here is CASSEGQAGAYEQYF. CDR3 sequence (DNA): TGTGCCAGCAGTGAGGGACAGGCCGGTGCCTACGAGCAGTACTTC.

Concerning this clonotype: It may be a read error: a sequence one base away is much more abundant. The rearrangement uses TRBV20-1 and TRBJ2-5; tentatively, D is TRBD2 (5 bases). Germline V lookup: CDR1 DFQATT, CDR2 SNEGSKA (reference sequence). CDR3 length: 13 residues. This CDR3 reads CGARREGPETQYF. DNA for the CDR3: TGCGGTGCTCGCCGGGAAGGGCCCGAGACCCAGTACTTC.

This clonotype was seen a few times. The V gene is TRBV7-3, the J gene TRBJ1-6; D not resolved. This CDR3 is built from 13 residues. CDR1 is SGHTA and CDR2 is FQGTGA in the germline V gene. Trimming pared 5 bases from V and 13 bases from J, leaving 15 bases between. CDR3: CASSPTTGAPLHF. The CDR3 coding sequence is TGTGCCAGCAGCCCTACCACGGGTGCGCCCCTCCACTTT.

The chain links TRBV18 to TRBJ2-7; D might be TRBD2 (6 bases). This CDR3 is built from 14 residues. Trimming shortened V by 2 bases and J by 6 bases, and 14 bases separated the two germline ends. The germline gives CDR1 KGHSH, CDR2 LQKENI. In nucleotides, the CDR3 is TGTGCCAGCTCACCAGGACTCGAAGCGGGCGAGCAGTACTTC. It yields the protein CASSPGLEAGEQYF.

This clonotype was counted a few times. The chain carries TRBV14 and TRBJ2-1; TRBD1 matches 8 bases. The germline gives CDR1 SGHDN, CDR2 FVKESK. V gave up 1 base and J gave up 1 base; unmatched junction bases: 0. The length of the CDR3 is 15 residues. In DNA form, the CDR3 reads TGTGCCAGCAGCCAAGGACAGGGGTCCTACAATGAGCAGTTCTTC. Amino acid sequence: CASSQGQGSYNEQFF.

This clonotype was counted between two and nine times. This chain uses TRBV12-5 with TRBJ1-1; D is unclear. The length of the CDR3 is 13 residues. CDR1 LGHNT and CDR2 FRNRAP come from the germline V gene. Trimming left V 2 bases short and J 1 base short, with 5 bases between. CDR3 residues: CASGLRKNTEAFF. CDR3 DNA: TGTGCTAGTGGTTTGCGGAAGAACACTGAAGCTTTCTTT.

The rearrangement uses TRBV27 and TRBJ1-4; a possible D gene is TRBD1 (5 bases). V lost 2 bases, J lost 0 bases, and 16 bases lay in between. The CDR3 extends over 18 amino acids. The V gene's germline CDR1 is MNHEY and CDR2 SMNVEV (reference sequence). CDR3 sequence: CASSLQGRRVSTNEKLFF. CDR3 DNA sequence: TGTGCCAGCAGTTTACAGGGTCGGAGGGTTTCAACTAATGAAAAACTGTTTTTT.

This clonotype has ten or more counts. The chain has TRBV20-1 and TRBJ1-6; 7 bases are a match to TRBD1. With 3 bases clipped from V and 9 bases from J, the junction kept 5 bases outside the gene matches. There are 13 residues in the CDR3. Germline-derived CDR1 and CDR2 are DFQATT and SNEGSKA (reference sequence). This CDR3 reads CSASWDSGSPLHF. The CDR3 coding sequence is TGCAGTGCTAGTTGGGACAGCGGTTCACCCCTCCACTTT.

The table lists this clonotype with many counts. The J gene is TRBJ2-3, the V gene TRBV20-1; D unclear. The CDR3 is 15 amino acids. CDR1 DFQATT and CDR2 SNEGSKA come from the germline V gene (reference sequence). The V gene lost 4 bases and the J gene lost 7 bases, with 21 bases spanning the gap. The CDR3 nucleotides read TGCAGTGCTAATACCGACGGTTACGGCGAGAATACGCAGTATTTT. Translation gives CSANTDGYGENTQYF.

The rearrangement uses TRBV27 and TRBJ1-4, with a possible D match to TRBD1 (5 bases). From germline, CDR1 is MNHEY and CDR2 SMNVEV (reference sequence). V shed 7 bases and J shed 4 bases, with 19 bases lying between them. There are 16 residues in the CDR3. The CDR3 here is CASKEVGGARNEKLFF. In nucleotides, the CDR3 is TGTGCCAGCAAGGAAGTTGGAGGGGCCCGTAATGAAAAACTGTTTTTT.

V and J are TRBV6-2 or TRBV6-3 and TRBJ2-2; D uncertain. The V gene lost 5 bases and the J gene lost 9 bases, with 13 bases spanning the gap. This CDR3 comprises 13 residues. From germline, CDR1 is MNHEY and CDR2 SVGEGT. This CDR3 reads CASSEVVRRELFF. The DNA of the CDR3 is TGTGCCAGCAGTGAAGTGGTCCGCCGGGAGCTGTTTTTT.

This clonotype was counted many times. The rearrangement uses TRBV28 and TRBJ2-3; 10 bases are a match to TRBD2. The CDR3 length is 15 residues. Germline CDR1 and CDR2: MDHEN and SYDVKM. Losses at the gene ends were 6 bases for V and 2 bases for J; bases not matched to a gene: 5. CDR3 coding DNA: TGTGCCAGCAGCCGTAGCGGGGGGAACACAGATACGCAGTATTTT. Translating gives CASSRSGGNTDTQYF. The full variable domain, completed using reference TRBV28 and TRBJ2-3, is DVKVTQSSRYLVKRTGEKVFLECVQDMDHENMFWYRQDPGLGLRLIYFSYDVKMKEKGDIPEGYSVSREKKERFSLILESASTNQTSMYLCASSRSGGNTDTQYFGPGTRLTVL.

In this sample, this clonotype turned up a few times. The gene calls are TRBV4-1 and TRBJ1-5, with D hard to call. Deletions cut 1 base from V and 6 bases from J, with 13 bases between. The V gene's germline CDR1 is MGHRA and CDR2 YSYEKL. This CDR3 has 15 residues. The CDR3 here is CASSQGLGKGQPQHF. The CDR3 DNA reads TGCGCCAGCAGCCAAGGATTGGGTAAGGGTCAGCCCCAGCATTTT.

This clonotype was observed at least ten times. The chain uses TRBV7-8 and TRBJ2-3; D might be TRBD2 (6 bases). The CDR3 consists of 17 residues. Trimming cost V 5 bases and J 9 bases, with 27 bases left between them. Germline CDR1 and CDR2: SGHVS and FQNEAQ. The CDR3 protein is CASSRLRAGYSDDTQYF. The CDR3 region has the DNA TGTGCCAGCAGCCGCCTGAGGGCGGGGTATTCAGACGACACGCAGTATTTT.

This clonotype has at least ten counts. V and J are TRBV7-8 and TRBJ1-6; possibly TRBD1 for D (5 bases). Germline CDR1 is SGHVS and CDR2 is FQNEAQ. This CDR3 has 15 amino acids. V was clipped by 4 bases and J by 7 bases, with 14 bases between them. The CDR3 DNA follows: TGTGCCAGCAGCTCACTCACAGGAGAAAATTCACCCCTCCACTTT. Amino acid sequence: CASSSLTGENSPLHF.

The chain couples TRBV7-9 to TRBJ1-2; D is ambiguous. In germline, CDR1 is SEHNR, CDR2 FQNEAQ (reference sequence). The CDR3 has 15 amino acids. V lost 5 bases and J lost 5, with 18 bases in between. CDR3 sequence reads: CASSLDGLRSYGYTF. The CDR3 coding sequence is TGTGCCAGCAGCCTAGATGGGCTCCGGTCTTATGGCTACACCTTC.

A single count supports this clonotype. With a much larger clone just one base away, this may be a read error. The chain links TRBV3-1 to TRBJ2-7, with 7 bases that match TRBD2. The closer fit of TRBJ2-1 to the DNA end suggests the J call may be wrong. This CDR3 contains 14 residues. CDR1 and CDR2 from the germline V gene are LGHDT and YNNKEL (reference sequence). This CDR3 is CASSRSGTEYEQFF. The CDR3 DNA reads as TGTGCCAGCAGTAGGAGCGGGACGGAATACGAGCAGTTCTTC.

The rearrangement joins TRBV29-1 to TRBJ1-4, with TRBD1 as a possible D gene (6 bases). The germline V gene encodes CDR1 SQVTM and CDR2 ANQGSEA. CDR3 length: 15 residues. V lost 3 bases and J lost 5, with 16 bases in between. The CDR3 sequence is CSVEAPGRGNEKLFF. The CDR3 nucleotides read TGCAGCGTTGAGGCTCCTGGCAGGGGCAATGAAAAACTGTTTTTT. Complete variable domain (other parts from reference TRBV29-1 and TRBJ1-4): SAVISQKPSRDICQRGTSLTIQCQVDSQVTMMFWYRQQPGQSLTLIATANQGSEATYESGFVIDKFPISRPNLTFSTLTVSNMSPEDSSIYLCSVEAPGRGNEKLFFGSGTQLSVL.

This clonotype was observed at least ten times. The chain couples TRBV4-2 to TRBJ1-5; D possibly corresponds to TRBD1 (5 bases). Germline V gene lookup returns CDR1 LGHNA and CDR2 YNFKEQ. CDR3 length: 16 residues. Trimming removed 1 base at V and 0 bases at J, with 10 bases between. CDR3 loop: CASSQGAGYSNQPQHF. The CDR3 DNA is TGTGCCAGCAGCCAAGGGGCAGGGTATAGCAATCAGCCCCAGCATTTT.

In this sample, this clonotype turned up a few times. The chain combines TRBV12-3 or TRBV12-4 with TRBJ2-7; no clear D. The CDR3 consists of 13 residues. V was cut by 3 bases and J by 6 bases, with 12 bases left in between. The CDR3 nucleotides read TGTGCCAGCAGTTTCGACCAGGCAGGCGAGCAGTACTTC. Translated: CASSFDQAGEQYF.

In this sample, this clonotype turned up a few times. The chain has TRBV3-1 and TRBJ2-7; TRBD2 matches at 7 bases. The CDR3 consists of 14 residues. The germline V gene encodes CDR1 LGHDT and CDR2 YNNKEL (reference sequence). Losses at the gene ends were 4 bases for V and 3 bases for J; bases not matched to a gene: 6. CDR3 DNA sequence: TGTGCCAGCAGCCGGACCCTAGCGGACTACGAGCAGTACTTC. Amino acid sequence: CASSRTLADYEQYF.

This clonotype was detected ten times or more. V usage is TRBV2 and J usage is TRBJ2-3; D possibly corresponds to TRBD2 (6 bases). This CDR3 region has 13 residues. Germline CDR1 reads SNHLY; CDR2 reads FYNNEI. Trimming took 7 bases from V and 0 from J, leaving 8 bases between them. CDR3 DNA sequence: TGTGCCAGCAAGGCGGGGAGCACAGATACGCAGTATTTT. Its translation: CASKAGSTDTQYF.

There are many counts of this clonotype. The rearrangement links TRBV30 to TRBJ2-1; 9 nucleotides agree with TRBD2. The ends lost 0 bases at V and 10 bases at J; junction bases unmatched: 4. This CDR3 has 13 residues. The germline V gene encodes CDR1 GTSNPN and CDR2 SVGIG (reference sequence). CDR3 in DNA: TGTGCCTGGAGTGTTGACGCGGGAGGGGAGCAGTTCTTC. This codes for CAWSVDAGGEQFF.